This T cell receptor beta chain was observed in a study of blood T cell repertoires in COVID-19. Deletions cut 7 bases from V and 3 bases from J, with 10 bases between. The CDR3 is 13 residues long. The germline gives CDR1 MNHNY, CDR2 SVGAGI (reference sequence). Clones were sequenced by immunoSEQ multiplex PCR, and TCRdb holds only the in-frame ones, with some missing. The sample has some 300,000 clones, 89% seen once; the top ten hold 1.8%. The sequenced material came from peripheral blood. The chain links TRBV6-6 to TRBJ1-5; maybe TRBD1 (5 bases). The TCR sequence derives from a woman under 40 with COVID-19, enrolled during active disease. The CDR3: CASKRQTNQPQHF. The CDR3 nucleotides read TGTGCCAGCAAACGACAGACCAATCAGCCCCAGCATTTT.